These 25 T cell receptor beta chains originate from one sample sequenced in a study of blood T cell repertoires in COVID-19. Measured with immunoSEQ multiplex PCR; TCRdb has only the in-frame clones, and not every one. The top ten hold 17% of the sample, which has around 100,000 clones, 91% seen once. The sequenced material came from peripheral blood. The source is a man aged 50 or older with acute or convalescent COVID-19.

V is TRBV2 and J is TRBJ2-3, with 7 bases matching TRBD1. V was clipped by 4 bases and J by 5 bases; unmatched bases: 9. This CDR3 has 15 amino acids. From germline, CDR1 is SNHLY and CDR2 FYNNEI. This CDR3 is CASSVEQGYEDTQYF. In nucleotides, the CDR3 is TGTGCCAGCAGTGTGGAACAGGGGTATGAAGATACGCAGTATTTT. Based on the CDR3 plus reference TRBV2 and TRBJ2-3, the full variable domain is EPEVTQTPSHQVTQMGQEVILRCVPISNHLYFYWYRQILGQKVEFLVSFYNNEISEKSEIFDDQFSVERPDGSNFTLKIRSTKLEDSAMYFCASSVEQGYEDTQYFGPGTRLTVL.

The CDR3 protein is CASRGGYNQPQHF. CDR3 sequence (DNA): TGTGCCAGCCGGGGGGGATACAATCAGCCCCAGCATTTT. The chain combines TRBV27 with TRBJ1-5; perhaps TRBD1 as D (5 bases). Germline-derived CDR1 and CDR2 are MNHEY and SMNVEV (reference sequence). V lost 8 bases, J lost 3 bases, and 11 bases lay in between. This CDR3 has 13 amino acids.

The table lists this clone with a count of one. This rearrangement joins TRBV2 to TRBJ2-7; unclear D gene. Germline V CDR1 and CDR2: SNHLY, FYNNEI. This CDR3 region has 13 residues. Trimming stripped 7 bases from V and 3 bases from J, with 13 bases between. For the CDR3, the DNA is TGTGCCAGCAAATCATGGGCTATCTACGAGCAGTACTTC. Protein sequence: CASKSWAIYEQYF.

V gene TRBV12-3 or TRBV12-4 combines with J gene TRBJ1-2; TRBD1 might be the D (6 bases). This CDR3 region has 12 residues. Deletions cut 3 bases from V and 8 bases from J, with 10 bases between. For the CDR3, the DNA is TGTGCCAGCAGTTTCACAGGGACCGGCTACACCTTC. Protein product: CASSFTGTGYTF.

The chain links TRBV28 to TRBJ2-1; D may be TRBD1 (5 bases). The CDR3 loop spans 12 amino acids. V lost 6 bases and J 3 bases, leaving 6 bases between the germline ends. Germline CDR1 and CDR2: MDHEN and SYDVKM. CDR3 nucleotide sequence: TGTGCCAGCAGCAGGGTCTACAATGAGCAGTTCTTC. It codes for CASSRVYNEQFF.

The chain recombines TRBV29-1 with TRBJ2-1; 8 nucleotides agree with TRBD1. The germline gives CDR1 SQVTM, CDR2 ANQGSEA. The trim removed 4 bases at V and 5 bases at J, leaving 13 bases unmatched. The CDR3 length is 16 residues. CDR3 protein: CSVVSEGQGYHNEQFF. CDR3 sequence (DNA): TGCAGCGTTGTAAGTGAAGGACAGGGTTACCACAATGAGCAGTTCTTC.

The chain employs TRBV4-1 and TRBJ1-4, with a tentative D call TRBD1 (5 bases). The CDR3 totals 14 residues. Trimming removed 0 bases at V and 8 bases at J, with 10 bases between. Germline V CDR1 and CDR2: MGHRA, YSYEKL. In DNA form, the CDR3 reads TGCGCCAGCAGCCAAGATTTGCAGGGAGAAAAACTGTTTTTT. Translating it yields CASSQDLQGEKLFF.

The V gene is TRBV11-2, the J gene TRBJ2-2, with D possibly TRBD1 on 5 matching bases. CDR1 is SGHAT and CDR2 is FQNNGV in the germline V gene. The ends were cut back, 1 base at V and 0 bases at J, with 6 bases in the middle. This CDR3 region has 15 residues. The CDR3 region has the DNA TGTGCCAGCAGCTTAGTACAGGCGAACACCGGGGAGCTGTTTTTT. Its translation is CASSLVQANTGELFF.

J is TRBJ2-7 and V is TRBV19; D not resolved. Trimming removed 5 bases at V and 0 bases at J, with 11 bases between. The CDR3 consists of 14 residues. Germline CDR1 is LNHDA and CDR2 is SQIVND (reference sequence). The CDR3 loop reads CASSRRGYSYEQYF. The CDR3, as DNA: TGTGCCAGTAGTCGCCGAGGTTACTCCTACGAGCAGTACTTC.

The V call is TRBV5-8, the J call TRBJ1-2; 9 bases line up with TRBD1. V gave up 4 bases and J gave up 4 bases; unmatched junction bases: 5. This CDR3 is 14 amino acids long. Germline-derived CDR1 and CDR2 are SGHTS and YDEGEE. The CDR3: CASSLGQGIYGYTF. The DNA for the CDR3 is TGTGCCAGCAGCCTTGGACAGGGGATCTATGGCTACACCTTC.

This clone turned up a few times. This chain joins TRBV6-2 or TRBV6-3 and TRBJ1-6; 8 positions match TRBD1. The ends lost 2 bases at V and 8 bases at J; junction bases unmatched: 5. The CDR3 contains 15 residues. Germline CDR1 reads MNHEY; CDR2 reads SVGEGT. Written as DNA, the CDR3 is TGTGCCAGCAGTTACGCACAGGGGGTTGATTCACCCCTCCACTTT. This codes for CASSYAQGVDSPLHF.

This chain connects TRBV5-6 to TRBJ1-1, with TRBD1 as a possible D gene (5 bases). The CDR3 has 13 residues. V lost 4 bases and J 8 bases, leaving 15 bases between the germline ends. Per the germline V gene, CDR1 is SGHDT and CDR2 is YYEEEE. CDR3 DNA sequence: TGTGCCAGCAGCCCCCTCAGGGTTTCGGAAGCTTTCTTT. Its protein product is CASSPLRVSEAFF.

A single count supports this clone. One junction end does not reproduce the germline sequence, and a read error may be involved. The V gene is TRBV2, the J gene TRBJ2-3, with 8 bases identical to TRBD2. CDR1 is SNHLY, CDR2 FYNNEI, per germline. This CDR3 region has 15 residues. CDR3 sequence reads: CAGSIGGASTDTQYF. For the CDR3, the DNA is TGTGCCGGCAGTATCGGGGGGGCATCCACAGATACGCAGTATTTT.

The chain is built from TRBV6-5 and TRBJ2-1; possible D gene TRBD1, 6 bases. V was cut by 8 bases and J by 7 bases, with 18 bases left in between. This CDR3 has 14 residues. Germline V CDR1 and CDR2: MNHEY, SVGAGI. CDR3 coding DNA: TGTGCCAGCGAGAGGCAGGGGAGTTTAAATGAGCAGTTCTTC. Translated, it gives CASERQGSLNEQFF.

This chain connects TRBV27 to TRBJ1-3; D call uncertain. This CDR3 is built from 13 residues. Trimming shortened V by 8 bases and J by 3 bases, and 11 bases separated the two germline ends. Germline loops: CDR1 MNHEY, CDR2 SMNVEV (reference sequence). The CDR3 protein is CASPGVIGNTIYF. The CDR3 bases are TGTGCCAGCCCCGGGGTAATTGGAAACACCATATATTTT.

CDR3 residues: CASSLGQENSEQYF. CDR3 DNA: TGTGCCAGCAGCTTGGGACAGGAAAACTCCGAGCAGTACTTC. V gene TRBV13 combines with J gene TRBJ2-7; TRBD1 matches 8 bases. The CDR3 has 14 residues. Germline assignment: CDR1 PRHDT and CDR2 FYEKMQ (reference sequence). Germline trimming cut 3 bases from V and 6 bases from J; bases unmatched to any gene: 7.

This chain joins TRBV5-1 and TRBJ1-1, with 8 bases lining up with TRBD1. The CDR3 has 14 amino acids. V gave up 6 bases and J gave up 3 bases; unmatched junction bases: 7. Germline V CDR1 and CDR2: SGHRS, YFSETQ. Written as DNA, the CDR3 is TGCGCCAGCACCGTACAGGGGGTGGACACTGAAGCTTTCTTT. It yields the protein CASTVQGVDTEAFF.

The chain carries TRBV3-1 (or the pseudogene TRBV3-2) and TRBJ2-7, with 9 bases that match TRBD2. Germline CDR1 is LGHDT and CDR2 is YNNKEL (reference sequence). The CDR3 runs 15 residues. Trimming at V came to 4 bases and at J to 0 bases, leaving 4 bases not matched to a gene. The chain's CDR3 is CASSPSSGASYEQYF. In DNA form, the CDR3 reads TGTGCCAGCAGCCCGTCTAGCGGGGCCTCCTACGAGCAGTACTTC.

In this sample, this clone turned up once. A junction end diverges from the germline sequence, so it may reflect a read error. The chain has TRBV3-1 (or the pseudogene TRBV3-2) and TRBJ1-2; no firm D call. This CDR3 has 10 residues. Germline V gene data show CDR1 as LGHDT and CDR2 as YNNKEL (reference sequence). CDR3 residues: CASRRDKFVF. As DNA, the CDR3 is TGTGCCAGCAGACGAGACAAATTCGTGTTC.

The V and J genes are TRBV14 and TRBJ2-5; tentative D call: TRBD1 (5 bases). This CDR3 comprises 15 residues. Trimming took off 1 base at V and 4 bases at J, with 13 bases between the two ends. Germline CDR1 is SGHDN and CDR2 is FVKESK. For the CDR3, the DNA is TGTGCCAGCAGCCAAGCGGTCCCAGGGCCAGAGACCCAGTACTTC. This sequence encodes CASSQAVPGPETQYF.

The chain combines TRBV7-7 with TRBJ1-2; D remains unclear. V gave up 1 base and J gave up 5 bases, with 14 bases separating them. The CDR3 is 15 residues long. Germline V CDR1 and CDR2: SSHAT, FNYEAQ (reference sequence). The CDR3 region is CASSLDRNPGYGYTF. In DNA form, the CDR3 reads TGTGCCAGCAGCTTAGATCGAAACCCGGGGTATGGCTACACCTTC.

This clone was seen a single time. The chain carries TRBV30 and TRBJ1-5; D not resolved. The V end lost 0 bases, the J end lost 6 bases, and 12 bases lay between the germline ends. The CDR3 is 14 amino acids. Germline CDR1 reads GTSNPN; CDR2 reads SVGIG (reference sequence). The CDR3 here is CAWSVSGRGQPQHF. The CDR3 DNA is TGTGCCTGGAGTGTATCCGGGCGGGGTCAGCCCCAGCATTTT.

The genes are TRBV7-9 and TRBJ2-3; tentatively, D is TRBD2 (5 bases). Germline V gene sequence: CDR1 SEHNR, CDR2 FQNEAQ (reference sequence). Trimming took 0 bases from V and 10 from J, leaving 8 bases between them. This CDR3 region has 12 residues. The DNA of the CDR3 is TGTGCCAGCAGCTTAGCAACGGAGGCGCAGTATTTT. Protein: CASSLATEAQYF.

The V gene is TRBV7-9, the J gene TRBJ1-4; the match to TRBD1 covers 10 bases. In germline, CDR1 is SEHNR, CDR2 FQNEAQ (reference sequence). The V gene end was trimmed by 4 bases and the J gene end by 8 bases; junction bases not matched to a gene: 7. CDR3 length: 15 residues. CDR3 bases: TGTGCCAGCAGCTACTCCGGGACAGGGGAGGAAAAACTGTTTTTT. This codes for CASSYSGTGEEKLFF.

This rearrangement joins TRBV5-1 to TRBJ2-5; 12 positions agree with TRBD2. This CDR3 is 14 amino acids long. V trimming: 4 bases; J trimming: 5 bases; junction bases outside the gene matches: 3. Germline V CDR1 and CDR2: SGHRS, YFSETQ. CDR3 nucleotides: TGCGCCAGCAGCACGGGGACTAGCGGGGAGACCCAGTACTTC. Translation gives CASSTGTSGETQYF.